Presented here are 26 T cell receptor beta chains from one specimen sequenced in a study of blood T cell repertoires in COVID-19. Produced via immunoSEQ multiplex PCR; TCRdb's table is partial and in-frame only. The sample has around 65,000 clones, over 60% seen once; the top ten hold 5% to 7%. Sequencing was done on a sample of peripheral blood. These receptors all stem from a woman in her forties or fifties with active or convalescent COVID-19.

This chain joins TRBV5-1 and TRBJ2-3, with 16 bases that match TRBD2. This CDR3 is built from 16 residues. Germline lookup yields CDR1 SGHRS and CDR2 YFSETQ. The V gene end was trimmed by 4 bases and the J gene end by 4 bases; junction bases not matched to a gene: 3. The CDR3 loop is CASSTGTSGGADTQYF. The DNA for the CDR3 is TGCGCCAGCAGCACCGGGACTAGCGGGGGGGCAGATACGCAGTATTTT.

The CDR3 coding sequence is TGTGCCAGCAGTGAAGGACACGTCCAAGAGACCCAGTACTTC. This gives the protein CASSEGHVQETQYF. The rearrangement links TRBV2 to TRBJ2-5, with D unresolved. Germline assignment: CDR1 SNHLY and CDR2 FYNNEI. V gave up 1 base and J gave up 1 base, with 7 bases separating them. The CDR3 runs 14 residues.

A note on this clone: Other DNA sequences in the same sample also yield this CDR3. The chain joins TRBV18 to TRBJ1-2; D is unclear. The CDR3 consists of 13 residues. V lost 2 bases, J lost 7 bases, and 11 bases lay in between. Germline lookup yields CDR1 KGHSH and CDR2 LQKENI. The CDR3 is CASSPSDTRGYTF. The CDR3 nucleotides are TGTGCCAGCTCACCATCCGATACGCGTGGCTACACCTTC.

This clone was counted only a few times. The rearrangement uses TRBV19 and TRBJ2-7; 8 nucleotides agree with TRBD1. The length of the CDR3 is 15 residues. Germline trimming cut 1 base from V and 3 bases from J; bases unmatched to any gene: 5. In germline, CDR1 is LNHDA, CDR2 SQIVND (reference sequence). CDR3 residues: CASSIGWDRYYEQYF. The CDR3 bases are TGTGCCAGTAGTATAGGATGGGACAGGTACTACGAGCAGTACTTC.

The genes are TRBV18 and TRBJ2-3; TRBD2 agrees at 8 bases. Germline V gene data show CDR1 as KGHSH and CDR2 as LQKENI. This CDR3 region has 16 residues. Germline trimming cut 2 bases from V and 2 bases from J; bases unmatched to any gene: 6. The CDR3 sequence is CASSPSTSGLTDTQYF. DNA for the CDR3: TGTGCCAGCTCACCAAGTACTAGCGGACTCACAGATACGCAGTATTTT.

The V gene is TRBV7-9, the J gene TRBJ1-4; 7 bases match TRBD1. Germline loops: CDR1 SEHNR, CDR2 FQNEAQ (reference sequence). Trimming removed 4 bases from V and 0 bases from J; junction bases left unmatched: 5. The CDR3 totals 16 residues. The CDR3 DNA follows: TGTGCCAGCAGCTCGACAGGGATGACAACTAATGAAAAACTGTTTTTT. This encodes CASSSTGMTTNEKLFF.

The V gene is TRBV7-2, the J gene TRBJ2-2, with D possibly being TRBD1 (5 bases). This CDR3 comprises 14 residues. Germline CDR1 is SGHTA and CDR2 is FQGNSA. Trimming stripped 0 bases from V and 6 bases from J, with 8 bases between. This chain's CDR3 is CASSLARASGELFF. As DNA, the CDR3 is TGTGCCAGCAGCTTAGCCAGGGCATCCGGGGAGCTGTTTTTT.

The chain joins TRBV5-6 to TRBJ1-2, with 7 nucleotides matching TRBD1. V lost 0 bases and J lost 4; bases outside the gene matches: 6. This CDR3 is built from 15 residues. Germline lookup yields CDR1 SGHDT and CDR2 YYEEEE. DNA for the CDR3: TGTGCCAGCAGCTTGGGAGACAGGGTTTTCTATGGCTACACCTTC. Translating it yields CASSLGDRVFYGYTF.

The CDR3 DNA sequence: TGTGCCAGCAGCTGGACTAGCGGCCACACCGGGGAGCTGTTTTTT. It specifies CASSWTSGHTGELFF. This chain joins TRBV7-2 and TRBJ2-2; 10 positions match TRBD2. This CDR3 has 15 amino acids. Germline V gene sequence: CDR1 SGHTA, CDR2 FQGNSA. J lost 3 bases, V lost 4 bases, and 2 bases had no gene match.

The CDR3 loop is CASSDRGGCNQPQHF. The CDR3 DNA is TGTGCCAGCAGCGACAGGGGTGGCTGCAATCAGCCCCAGCATTTT. V and J are TRBV9 and TRBJ1-5; 7 positions agree with TRBD1. Germline V gene sequence: CDR1 SGDLS, CDR2 YYNGEE. The CDR3 runs 15 residues. The trim removed 3 bases at V and 2 bases at J, leaving 5 bases unmatched.

CDR3 protein: CASSFQLKPPLNSPLHF. The CDR3 DNA is TGTGCCAGCAGTTTTCAACTGAAACCGCCTCTTAATTCACCCCTCCACTTT. The J gene is TRBJ1-6, the V gene TRBV27; D not certain. The CDR3 has 17 amino acids. The germline V and J ends were trimmed by 3 bases and 6 bases, with 18 bases remaining between them. The germline gives CDR1 MNHEY, CDR2 SMNVEV (reference sequence).

CDR3 amino acids: CASSQGVGGTDTQYF. CDR3 coding DNA: TGTGCCAGCAGCCAGGGGGTCGGGGGGACAGATACGCAGTATTTT. The J gene is TRBJ2-3, the V gene TRBV4-2, with 7 bases identical to TRBD2. J was trimmed by 3 bases and V by 3 bases; bases with no gene match: 6. The CDR3 covers 15 residues. Germline CDR1 reads LGHNA; CDR2 reads YNFKEQ.

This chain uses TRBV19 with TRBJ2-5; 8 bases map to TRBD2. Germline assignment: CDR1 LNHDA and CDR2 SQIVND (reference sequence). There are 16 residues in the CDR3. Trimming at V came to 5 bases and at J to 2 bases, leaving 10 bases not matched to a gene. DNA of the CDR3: TGTGCCAGTAGTCCGGACAGTAGCGGGGTACAAGAGACCCAGTACTTC. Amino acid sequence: CASSPDSSGVQETQYF.

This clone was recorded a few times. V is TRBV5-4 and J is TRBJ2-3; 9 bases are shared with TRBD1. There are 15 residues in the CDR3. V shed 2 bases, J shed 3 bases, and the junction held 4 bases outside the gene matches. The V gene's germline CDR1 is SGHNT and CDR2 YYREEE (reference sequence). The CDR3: CASSFDRGKTDTQYF. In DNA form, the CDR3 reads TGTGCCAGCAGCTTCGACAGGGGGAAGACAGATACGCAGTATTTT. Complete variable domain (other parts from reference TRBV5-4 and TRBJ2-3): ETGVTQSPTHLIKTRGQQVTLRCSSQSGHNTVSWYQQALGQGPQFIFQYYREEENGRGNFPPRFSGLQFPNYSSELNVNALELDDSALYLCASSFDRGKTDTQYFGPGTRLTVL.

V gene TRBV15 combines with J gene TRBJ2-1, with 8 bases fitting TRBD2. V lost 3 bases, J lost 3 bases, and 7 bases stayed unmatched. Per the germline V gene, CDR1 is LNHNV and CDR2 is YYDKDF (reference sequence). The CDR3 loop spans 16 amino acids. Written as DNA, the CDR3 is TGTGCCACCAGCAGTACTTTACTAGCGGACTACAATGAGCAGTTCTTC. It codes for CATSSTLLADYNEQFF.

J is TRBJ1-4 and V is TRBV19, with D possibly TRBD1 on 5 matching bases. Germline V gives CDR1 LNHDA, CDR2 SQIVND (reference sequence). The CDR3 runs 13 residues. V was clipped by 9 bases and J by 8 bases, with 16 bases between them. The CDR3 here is CARGLGQGEKLFF. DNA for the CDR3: TGTGCCAGGGGACTAGGGCAGGGAGAAAAACTGTTTTTT.

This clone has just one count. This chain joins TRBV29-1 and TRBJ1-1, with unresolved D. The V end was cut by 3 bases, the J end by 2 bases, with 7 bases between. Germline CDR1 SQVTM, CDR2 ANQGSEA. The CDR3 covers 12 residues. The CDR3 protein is CSVEAFNTEAFF. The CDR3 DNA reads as TGCAGCGTTGAGGCTTTCAACACTGAAGCTTTCTTT.

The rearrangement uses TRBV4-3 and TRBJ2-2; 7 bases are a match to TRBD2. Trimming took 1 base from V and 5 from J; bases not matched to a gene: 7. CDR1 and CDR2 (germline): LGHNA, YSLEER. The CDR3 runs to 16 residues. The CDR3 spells CASSQVGGRRTGELFF. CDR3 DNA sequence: TGCGCCAGCAGCCAAGTGGGCGGGAGAAGGACCGGGGAGCTGTTTTTT.

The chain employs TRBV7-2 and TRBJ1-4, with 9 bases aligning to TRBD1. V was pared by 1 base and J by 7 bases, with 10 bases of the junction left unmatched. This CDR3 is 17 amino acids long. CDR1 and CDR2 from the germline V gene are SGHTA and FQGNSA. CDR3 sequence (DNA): TGTGCCAGCAGCTTAGTCGGGACAGGGAAAGGGCGTGAAAAACTGTTTTTT. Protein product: CASSLVGTGKGREKLFF.

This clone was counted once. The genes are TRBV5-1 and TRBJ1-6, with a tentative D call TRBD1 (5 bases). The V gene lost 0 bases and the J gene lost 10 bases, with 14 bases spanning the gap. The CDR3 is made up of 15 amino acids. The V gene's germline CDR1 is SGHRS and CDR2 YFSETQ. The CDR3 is CASSLDSRVRSPLHF. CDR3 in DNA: TGCGCCAGCAGCTTGGATAGCAGGGTTAGATCACCCCTCCACTTT.

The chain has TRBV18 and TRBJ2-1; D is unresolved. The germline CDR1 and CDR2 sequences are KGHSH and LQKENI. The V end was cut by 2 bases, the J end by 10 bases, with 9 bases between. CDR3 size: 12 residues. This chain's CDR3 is CASSPDTGEQFF. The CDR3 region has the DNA TGTGCCAGCTCACCAGATACCGGGGAGCAGTTCTTC.

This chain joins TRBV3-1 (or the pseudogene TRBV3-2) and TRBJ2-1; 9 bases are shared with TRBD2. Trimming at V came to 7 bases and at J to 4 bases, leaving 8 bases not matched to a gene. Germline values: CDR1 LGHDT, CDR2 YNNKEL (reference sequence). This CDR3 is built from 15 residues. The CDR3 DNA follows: TGTGCCAGCACCCCGCTAGCGGGATTTTACAATGAGCAGTTCTTC. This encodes CASTPLAGFYNEQFF.

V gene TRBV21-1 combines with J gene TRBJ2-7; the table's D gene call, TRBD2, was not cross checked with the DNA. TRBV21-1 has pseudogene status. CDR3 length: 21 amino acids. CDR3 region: CASSKHRGGLAGGDQTYEQYF. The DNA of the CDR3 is TGTGCCAGCAGCAAACATAGGGGTGGACTAGCGGGAGGAGATCAGACCTACGAGCAGTACTTC.

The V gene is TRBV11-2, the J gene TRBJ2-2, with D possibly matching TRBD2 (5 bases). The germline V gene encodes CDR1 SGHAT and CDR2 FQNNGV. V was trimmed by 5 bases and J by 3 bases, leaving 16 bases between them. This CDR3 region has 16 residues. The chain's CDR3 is CASSPVRGRDTGELFF. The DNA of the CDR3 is TGTGCCAGCAGCCCCGTGCGAGGGCGAGACACCGGGGAGCTGTTTTTT.

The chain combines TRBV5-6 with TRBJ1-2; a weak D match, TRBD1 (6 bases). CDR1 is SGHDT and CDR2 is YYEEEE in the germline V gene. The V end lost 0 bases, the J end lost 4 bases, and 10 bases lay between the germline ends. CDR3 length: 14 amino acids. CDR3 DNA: TGTGCCAGCAGCTTGGAATTACAGGGCTATGGCTACACCTTC. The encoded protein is CASSLELQGYGYTF.

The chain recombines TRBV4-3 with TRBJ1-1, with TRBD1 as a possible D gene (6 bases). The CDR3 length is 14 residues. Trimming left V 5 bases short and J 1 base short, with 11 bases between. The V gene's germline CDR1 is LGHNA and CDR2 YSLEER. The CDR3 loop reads CASSTVQGNTEAFF. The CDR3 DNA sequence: TGCGCCAGCAGCACTGTACAGGGGAACACTGAAGCTTTCTTT.